This TCR beta chain emerged from a study of Ad26.COV2.S vaccination and SARS-CoV-2 variants. On the study more broadly: Once, or twice with 56 days between doses, Ad26.COV2.S was given intramuscularly.

Libraries were prepared by immunoSEQ multiplex PCR; TCRdb keeps only in-frame clonotypes and omits some of them. The sample has hundreds of thousands of clones, about 89% seen once. Study-wide results and caveats: Placebo recipients and vaccine recipients were similar in non-spike TCR breadth.

Regarding treatment: some 19 received Ad26.COV2.S at low or high dose, single or two shots; roughly five received placebo; per-sample allocation not given. At day 63 after the first vaccine or placebo injection, samples were drawn. Based in Boston, the donor was an adult of 18-55 years. Wuhan-strain spike was delivered by a replication-incompetent Ad26 vector. As to this clone: The antigen is unknown.

The sequence came from a person between 18 and 65 years old who received the Ad26.COV2.S COVID-19 vaccine or a placebo. Specimen: peripheral blood, collected in a trial of Ad26.COV2.S vaccine versus placebo.

As DNA, the CDR3 is TGTGCCAGCAGTCCCTACACCGGGGAGCTGTTTTTT. This translates into CASSPYTGELFF. This chain joins TRBV28 and TRBJ2-2; D remains unclear. CDR1 is MDHEN and CDR2 is SYDVKM in the germline V gene. The CDR3 is 12 residues long. V lost 5 bases to trimming and J lost 3 bases, with 4 bases between them.